The next 27 T cell receptor beta chains were all read from a single sample in a study of T-cell memory formation after mild COVID-19. Each CDR3 protein is one row after TCRdb ran MiXCR on the 5' RACE reads. The sample contains about 560,000 distinct CDR3 sequences, roughly 18% of which appear only once. Input material: PBMCs or a T cell subset sorted from them (not recorded which). Receptors originate from an adult woman who had mild COVID-19 (a few samples of this study predate the infection). Cell type and time point are not known.

This clonotype was seen only a few times. This chain uses TRBV6-1 with TRBJ2-7; D is unclear. CDR3 size: 16 residues. Germline assignment: CDR1 MNHNS and CDR2 SASEGT. V was pared by 6 bases and J by 6 bases, with 24 bases between. This chain's CDR3 is CASRGRLGSLPSEQYF. The CDR3 DNA follows: TGTGCCAGCAGGGGAAGGTTGGGATCCCTCCCATCCGAGCAGTACTTC.

This clonotype was recorded a few times. The chain combines TRBV5-1 with TRBJ2-3; D tentatively reads TRBD1 or TRBD2 (5 bases each). Looked up from germline, CDR1 is SGHRS and CDR2 is YFSETQ. Between the trimmed V and J ends, which lost 4 bases and 5 bases, there was a span of 17 bases. CDR3 length: 15 residues. The CDR3 DNA follows: TGCGCCAGCAGCGCCGGGACCCCTAGGTTAGATACGCAGTATTTT. This sequence encodes CASSAGTPRLDTQYF. Filled out from reference TRBV5-1 and TRBJ2-3, the complete variable domain reads KAGVTQTPRYLIKTRGQQVTLSCSPISGHRSVSWYQQTPGQGLQFLFEYFSETQRNKGNFPGRFSGRQFSNSRSEMNVSTLELGDSALYLCASSAGTPRLDTQYFGPGTRLTVL.

This clonotype showed up just a few times. J is TRBJ2-1 and V is TRBV24-1; the D is unclear. Germline loops: CDR1 KGHDR, CDR2 SFDVKD. This CDR3 comprises 14 residues. V lost 0 bases to trimming and J lost 6 bases, with 8 bases between them. The DNA of the CDR3 is TGTGCCACCAGTGATTTGCGGGTTACCAATGAGCAGTTCTTC. As protein: CATSDLRVTNEQFF.

The chain recombines TRBV4-2 with TRBJ2-1; D may match TRBD1 or TRBD2 (5 bases each). This CDR3 has 16 amino acids. Germline V gives CDR1 LGHNA, CDR2 YNFKEQ. V lost 1 base and J lost 3, with 13 bases in between. CDR3 residues: CASSQASRDHYNEQFF. As DNA, the CDR3 is TGTGCCAGCAGCCAAGCCAGCCGGGACCACTACAATGAGCAGTTCTTC.

V and J are TRBV20-1 and TRBJ2-7, with TRBD2 identical over 7 bases. The V and J ends lost 4 bases and 2 bases, in that order; junction bases with no gene match: 5. In germline, CDR1 is DFQATT, CDR2 SNEGSKA (reference sequence). CDR3 size: 13 residues. CDR3 region: CSANGAGAYEQYF. DNA of the CDR3: TGCAGTGCTAATGGTGCGGGAGCCTACGAGCAGTACTTC.

This clonotype was seen only a few times. V gene TRBV7-2 combines with J gene TRBJ2-2, with 7 bases lining up with TRBD2. The CDR3 has 14 residues. Germline assignment: CDR1 SGHTA and CDR2 FQGNSA. J lost 7 bases, V lost 8 bases, and 10 bases had no gene match. The CDR3, as DNA: TGTGCCAGCTCAAGGCGGGAGCAGGGCGGGGAGCTGTTTTTT. It encodes CASSRREQGGELFF.

The rearrangement joins TRBV25-1 to TRBJ1-1; D remains unclear. Germline-derived CDR1 and CDR2 are MGHDK and SYGVNS. Trimming stripped 7 bases from V and 5 bases from J, with 8 bases between. The length of the CDR3 is 11 residues. The DNA of the CDR3 is TGTGCCAGCACTTTGACGACTGAAGCTTTCTTT. Protein: CASTLTTEAFF.

V usage is TRBV12-3 or TRBV12-4 and J usage is TRBJ2-5, with TRBD2 matching 7 bases. Trimming at V came to 2 bases and at J to 5 bases, leaving 5 bases not matched to a gene. The CDR3 length is 14 residues. The chain's CDR3 is CASSLRQGGETQYF. The CDR3 coding sequence is TGTGCCAGCAGTTTAAGGCAGGGAGGGGAGACCCAGTACTTC.

This clonotype was seen more than once but under ten times. This rearrangement joins TRBV12-3 or TRBV12-4 to TRBJ1-5; D might be TRBD1 (6 bases). CDR3 size: 14 residues. Trimming removed 6 bases at V and 4 bases at J, with 13 bases between. The chain's CDR3 is CASSQGQGNQPQHF. For the CDR3, the DNA is TGTGCCAGCAGCCAGGGCCAGGGGAATCAGCCCCAGCATTTT.

This clonotype has a handful of counts. The V call is TRBV7-3, the J call TRBJ2-3; 15 bases match TRBD2. The CDR3 length is 17 residues. Trimming cost V 4 bases and J 2 bases; bases outside gene matches: 4. Germline-derived CDR1 and CDR2 are SGHTA and FQGTGA. The CDR3 spells CASSYRTSGGVTDTQYF. The CDR3 DNA follows: TGTGCCAGCAGCTACCGGACTAGCGGGGGGGTCACAGATACGCAGTATTTT.

The V gene is TRBV7-6, the J gene TRBJ2-1; D not certain. V lost 5 bases, J lost 10 bases, and 15 bases lay in between. Per germline, CDR1 SGHVS and CDR2 FNYEAQ. The CDR3 is made up of 13 amino acids. The CDR3 coding sequence is TGTGCCAGCAGCCCTGGACCCCCGGAAGAGCAGTTCTTC. Translation gives CASSPGPPEEQFF.

The chain has TRBV27 and TRBJ2-7, with TRBD2 matching 8 bases. V shed 8 bases, J shed 5 bases, and the junction held 11 bases outside the gene matches. The CDR3 length is 14 residues. The germline CDR1 and CDR2 sequences are MNHEY and SMNVEV (reference sequence). CDR3 DNA: TGTGCCAGCCGAGCATCGGGGGGGATGGACGAGCAGTACTTC. Amino acid sequence: CASRASGGMDEQYF.

The CDR3 DNA reads as TGTGCCAGCAGCTTGACAGGGGGCGCAGGTCATTATGGCTACACCTTC. This gives the protein CASSLTGGAGHYGYTF. V and J are TRBV7-9 and TRBJ1-2; 10 nucleotides align to TRBD1. Germline trimming cut 3 bases from V and 5 bases from J; bases unmatched to any gene: 9. Germline V lookup: CDR1 SEHNR, CDR2 FQNEAQ (reference sequence). The CDR3 is 16 amino acids.

This clonotype showed up just a few times. The rearrangement joins TRBV5-1 to TRBJ2-1; 7 bases are a match to TRBD2. With V trimmed by 2 bases and J by 6 bases, 2 bases remained unmatched. Germline V gene sequence: CDR1 SGHRS, CDR2 YFSETQ. The CDR3 runs 13 residues. CDR3 DNA: TGCGCCAGCAGCTTTGGGGGGGGCAATGAGCAGTTCTTC. This encodes CASSFGGGNEQFF.

This clonotype has a handful of counts. The genes are TRBV2 and TRBJ2-6; tentatively, D is TRBD1 (5 bases). CDR1 and CDR2 from the germline V gene are SNHLY and FYNNEI. V lost 1 base and J 2 bases, leaving 9 bases between the germline ends. The CDR3 covers 16 residues. In DNA, the CDR3 is TGTGCCAGCAGTGAAGAGGGGTGGACTGGGGCCAACGTCCTGACTTTC. Its translation is CASSEEGWTGANVLTF.

This clonotype came up a few times. The chain has TRBV18 and TRBJ2-7; D assignment may be TRBD1 or TRBD2 (5 bases each). The CDR3 runs 14 residues. Germline CDR1 reads KGHSH; CDR2 reads LQKENI. The V and J ends lost 6 bases and 3 bases respectively, with 15 bases between them. This CDR3 reads CASSDLGPRYEQYF. In DNA, the CDR3 is TGTGCCAGCTCCGACCTGGGACCACGCTACGAGCAGTACTTC.

This clonotype was seen repeatedly, ten times or more. The chain recombines TRBV7-8 with TRBJ2-3; no clear D gene. The germline CDR1 and CDR2 sequences are SGHVS and FQNEAQ. The CDR3 covers 16 residues. The germline V and J ends were trimmed by 1 base and 5 bases, with 16 bases remaining between them. CDR3 protein: CASSLGLIRRRDTQYF. In nucleotides, the CDR3 is TGTGCCAGCAGCTTAGGTCTCATACGTCGCAGAGATACGCAGTATTTT.

This clonotype has a handful of counts. This chain uses TRBV19 with TRBJ1-1; 7 nucleotides align to TRBD1. The CDR3 covers 14 residues. The J segment lost 1 base and the V segment lost 8 bases, leaving 7 bases of the junction unmatched. Germline V gene sequence: CDR1 LNHDA, CDR2 SQIVND (reference sequence). This CDR3 reads CASVDRDKNTEAFF. The CDR3 nucleotides read TGTGCCAGTGTTGACAGGGATAAGAACACTGAAGCTTTCTTT. The complete variable domain, with remaining parts taken from reference TRBV19 and TRBJ1-1, reads DGGITQSPKYLFRKEGQNVTLSCEQNLNHDAMYWYRQDPGQGLRLIYYSQIVNDFQKGDIAEGYSVSREKKESFPLTVTSAQKNPTAFYLCASVDRDKNTEAFFGQGTRLTVV.

This clonotype was seen many times. The chain combines TRBV7-8 with TRBJ2-1; D is unclear. V was shortened by 0 bases and J by 3 bases, with 6 bases between the two germline ends. Germline loops: CDR1 SGHVS, CDR2 FQNEAQ. The CDR3 contains 14 residues. For the CDR3, the DNA is TGTGCCAGCAGCTTAGCGCCGGACTACAATGAGCAGTTCTTC. Amino acids: CASSLAPDYNEQFF.

The V gene is TRBV7-2, the J gene TRBJ2-7; perhaps TRBD1 as D (6 bases). Germline CDR1 is SGHTA and CDR2 is FQGNSA. The CDR3 loop spans 15 amino acids. Trimming pared 4 bases from V and 0 bases from J, leaving 13 bases between. CDR3 DNA sequence: TGTGCCAGCAGCTGGAAAGGACAGAGCTCCTACGAGCAGTACTTC. Protein: CASSWKGQSSYEQYF. Based on the CDR3 plus reference TRBV7-2 and TRBJ2-7, the full variable domain is GAGVSQSPSNKVTEKGKDVELRCDPISGHTALYWYRQSLGQGLEFLIYFQGNSAPDKSGLPSDRFSAERTGGSVSTLTIQRTQQEDSAVYLCASSWKGQSSYEQYFGPGTRLTVT.

This clonotype was detected a few times. The chain uses TRBV24-1 and TRBJ1-2; 9 nucleotides agree with TRBD1. The CDR3 totals 16 residues. With V trimmed by 3 bases and J by 4 bases, 8 bases remained unmatched. Germline V gene data show CDR1 as KGHDR and CDR2 as SFDVKD. The DNA of the CDR3 is TGTGCCACCAGTGATCGAGGACAGGGGAAATCCTATGGCTACACCTTC. Translated: CATSDRGQGKSYGYTF.

The chain couples TRBV2 to TRBJ2-7, with 8 bases that match TRBD1. The CDR3 totals 13 residues. The germline CDR1 and CDR2 sequences are SNHLY and FYNNEI. The V gene end was trimmed by 5 bases and the J gene end by 6 bases; junction bases not matched to a gene: 6. The CDR3 is CASSSGRGREQYF. In nucleotides, the CDR3 is TGTGCCAGCAGTTCCGGCAGGGGGCGCGAGCAGTACTTC. The full variable domain, in which reference TRBV2 and TRBJ2-7 provide the parts outside the CDR3, is EPEVTQTPSHQVTQMGQEVILRCVPISNHLYFYWYRQILGQKVEFLVSFYNNEISEKSEIFDDQFSVERPDGSNFTLKIRSTKLEDSAMYFCASSSGRGREQYFGPGTRLTVT.

This clonotype occurred many times. CDR3 DNA sequence: TGTGCCAGCAGCTCCACCGGGGGACTCTTAAACAATGAGCAGTTCTTC. It is translated as CASSSTGGLLNNEQFF. The chain recombines TRBV7-6 with TRBJ2-1; D may be TRBD2 (6 bases). With 4 bases removed from V and 5 bases from J, the gap between germline ends came to 18 bases. Germline V lookup: CDR1 SGHVS, CDR2 FNYEAQ. CDR3 size: 16 residues.

The chain is built from TRBV9 and TRBJ2-3; perhaps TRBD1 as D (6 bases). Germline assignment: CDR1 SGDLS and CDR2 YYNGEE. V was cut by 3 bases and J by 0 bases, with 17 bases left in between. The CDR3 consists of 17 residues. CDR3 region: CASSARQEYTSTDTQYF. CDR3 in DNA: TGTGCCAGCAGCGCTAGACAGGAGTATACTAGCACAGATACGCAGTATTTT.

In its sample, this clonotype was seen a few times. This chain uses TRBV7-3 with TRBJ2-3; no clear D. Trimming cost V 1 base and J 4 bases, with 6 bases left between them. The germline CDR1 and CDR2 sequences are SGHTA and FQGTGA. The CDR3 is 13 amino acids. The CDR3 region is CASSLNRADTQYF. The CDR3 DNA is TGTGCCAGCAGCTTAAACCGGGCAGATACGCAGTATTTT.

The chain has TRBV20-1 and TRBJ2-7; 7 bases match TRBD1. This CDR3 is built from 17 residues. From germline, CDR1 is DFQATT and CDR2 SNEGSKA (reference sequence). Trimming at V came to 6 bases and at J to 2 bases, leaving 19 bases not matched to a gene. CDR3 in amino acids: CSALGERGGSWAYEQYF. The DNA of the CDR3 is TGCAGTGCCCTCGGGGAGAGAGGGGGCTCTTGGGCCTACGAGCAGTACTTC.

V is TRBV3-1 and J is TRBJ1-5; TRBD1 is a possible D gene (5 bases). Germline CDR1 reads LGHDT; CDR2 reads YNNKEL (reference sequence). The CDR3 totals 14 residues. The V gene lost 4 bases and the J gene lost 3 bases, with 10 bases spanning the gap. CDR3 sequence reads: CASSLGVYNQPQHF. The CDR3, as DNA: TGTGCCAGCAGCCTAGGGGTATACAATCAGCCCCAGCATTTT. Variable domain in full (rest from reference TRBV3-1 and TRBJ1-5): DTAVSQTPKYLVTQMGNDKSIKCEQNLGHDTMYWYKQDSKKFLKIMFSYNNKELIINETVPNRFSPKSPDKAHLNLHINSLELGDSAVYFCASSLGVYNQPQHFGDGTRLSIL.